Listed below are T cell receptor beta chains from one sample, sequenced in a study of blood T cell repertoires in COVID-19. Measured with immunoSEQ multiplex PCR; TCRdb has only the in-frame clones, and not every one. This sample has 60,000 or so clones, with around 90% found just once. Sequenced material: peripheral blood. The receptors here all came from a human donor with acute or convalescent COVID-19. The donor label of this sample is uncertain. Each CDR3 is given with its conserved first and last residue. D genes are given only for firm matches. Clone sizes are given selectively: once, few, many, or a class where the clone is expanded.

- TRBJ1-1 - TRBV4-2 CASSQALPAPAGNTEAFF TGTGCCAGCAGCCAAGCGTTGCCGGCTCCCGCGGGGAACACTGAAGCTTTCTTT
TRBD1 TRBJ1-5 - TRBV30 CAWSAPRTGREPQHF TGTGCCTGGAGTGCCCCTCGGACAGGGAGAGAGCCCCAGCATTTT
TRBD2 TRBJ2-4 - TRBV4-1 CASSQGRAGGPTKNIQYF TGCGCCAGCAGCCAAGGTCGAGCGGGAGGGCCCACCAAAAACATTCAGTACTTC
TRBD1 TRBJ1-1 - TRBV5-6 CASSPRQGGVYTEAFF TGTGCCAGCAGCCCAAGACAGGGAGGTGTGTACACTGAAGCTTTCTTT
- TRBJ2-2 - TRBV10-1 CASSESRTGVGELFF TGCGCCAGCAGTGAGTCGAGGACGGGAGTCGGGGAGCTGTTTTTT
TRBD1 TRBJ1-2 once TRBV20-1 CSASPQRQGPGYYGYTF TGCAGTGCTAGTCCCCAGAGACAGGGCCCGGGCTACTATGGCTACACCTTC
TRBD1 TRBJ2-3 - TRBV6-5 CASSLRGQRTDTQYF TGTGCCAGCAGCCTCCGGGGACAGAGAACAGATACGCAGTATTTT
- TRBJ2-3 - TRBV10-2 CAGRPRDTDTQYF TGCGCCGGCCGACCTCGGGACACAGATACGCAGTATTTT
TRBD2 TRBJ2-5 - TRBV29-1 CSASGGNQETQYF TGCAGCGCCTCGGGGGGGAACCAAGAGACCCAGTACTTC
TRBD1 TRBJ1-5 - TRBV3-1/TRBV3-2 CASSLRQGGQPQHF TGTGCCAGCAGCCTTAGACAGGGAGGTCAGCCCCAGCATTTT
TRBD1 TRBJ2-2 - TRBV24-1 CATSDLGTDIYTGELFF TGTGCCACCAGTGATTTGGGGACAGATATTTACACCGGGGAGCTGTTTTTT
TRBD1 TRBJ2-4 - TRBV18 CASSSTGGEGNIQYF TGTGCCAGCTCGTCCACAGGGGGTGAGGGGAACATTCAGTACTTC
- TRBJ1-4 - TRBV28 CASSLLSGREGEKLFF TGTGCCAGCAGTTTATTGAGCGGCAGGGAGGGTGAAAAACTGTTTTTT
- TRBJ2-3 - TRBV18 CASSPPGYTDTQYF TGTGCCAGCTCACCTCCCGGGTATACAGATACGCAGTATTTT
- TRBJ2-2 - TRBV7-9 CASSFRGPHTGELFF TGTGCCAGCAGCTTCAGGGGCCCCCACACCGGGGAGCTGTTTTTT
TRBD1 TRBJ2-2 - TRBV15 CATSLRGLDTGELFF TGTGCCACCAGCCTCAGGGGGCTGGACACCGGGGAGCTGTTTTTT
- TRBJ2-4 - TRBV28 CASSPQGLIAKNIQYF TGTGCCAGCAGTCCTCAGGGTCTCATAGCCAAAAACATTCAGTACTTC
- TRBJ1-2 - TRBV7-3 CASSLAAGTNPLYGYTF TGTGCCAGCAGCTTGGCTGCCGGGACAAATCCCCTCTATGGCTACACCTTC